This TCR beta chain was profiled in a study of cytomegalovirus exposure and HLA in healthy donors. CDR3 size: 15 residues. V was pared by 2 bases and J by 5 bases, with 13 bases between. The germline CDR1 and CDR2 sequences are LNHNV and YYDKDF (reference sequence). PCR employed 60 Vbeta and 13 Jbeta primers. Data came from immunoSEQ multiplex PCR; TCRdb stores just in-frame clones and leaves some out. Counted here are 100,000 to 150,000 clones, more than 75% occurring once; the ten biggest clones make up roughly 1.5%. The chain employs TRBV15 and TRBJ2-1; tentatively, D is TRBD2 (5 bases). This clonotype was obtained from a female donor in good health and CMV-seronegative. Material for sequencing was PBMCs. CDR3 amino acids: CATSRPGLADNEQFF. The CDR3 DNA is TGTGCCACCAGCAGACCAGGACTCGCCGACAATGAGCAGTTCTTC.